Below, 25 T cell receptor beta chains from the same sample are listed, as sequenced in a study of T cells in Graves' hyperthyroidism and ophthalmopathy. Regions amplified from RNA transcripts were the TCR beta CDR3 regions. HTBI primers were used for first-round RT-PCR of the TCR CDR3. In TCRdb, the multiplex PCR reads were re-called with MiXCR into one record per CDR3 protein. The sample records hundreds of thousands of distinct CDR3 sequences, 45% being singletons. The sequenced sample consisted of peripheral blood or thyroid tissue (not recorded which). The origin of the receptors is an adult man with Graves' disease, either hyperthyroidism or ophthalmopathy (not recorded which).

The rearrangement links TRBV7-6 to TRBJ2-7; D possibly matches TRBD1 or TRBD2 (5 bases each). Trimming took 5 bases from V and 6 from J, leaving 23 bases between them. The CDR3 loop spans 16 amino acids. Germline assignment: CDR1 SGHVS and CDR2 FNYEAQ. The CDR3 DNA follows: TGTGCCAGCAGCCAAGGATTCCGGGGCTGGTTCGGCGAGCAGTACTTC. It specifies CASSQGFRGWFGEQYF. Based on the CDR3 plus reference TRBV7-6 and TRBJ2-7, the full variable domain is GAGVSQSPRYKVTKRGQDVALRCDPISGHVSLYWYRQALGQGPEFLTYFNYEAQQDKSGLPNDRFSAERPEGSISTLTIQRTEQRDSAMYRCASSQGFRGWFGEQYFGPGTRLTVT.

This clonotype has a count of ten or more. This chain uses TRBV24-1 with TRBJ1-2, with D unresolved. The CDR3 contains 14 residues. Trimming cost V 0 bases and J 8 bases, with 12 bases left between them. Germline lookup yields CDR1 KGHDR and CDR2 SFDVKD. In DNA form, the CDR3 reads TGTGCCACCAGTGATTTGGACACACGCAACGGCTACACCTTC. Its translation: CATSDLDTRNGYTF.

This clonotype was detected a few times. The genes are TRBV28 and TRBJ1-2; D is ambiguous. V was shortened by 6 bases and J by 6 bases, with 8 bases between the two germline ends. From germline, CDR1 is MDHEN and CDR2 SYDVKM. CDR3 length equals 11 residues. Here the CDR3 reads CASRYTDGYTF. DNA of the CDR3: TGTGCCAGCAGGTACACGGATGGCTACACCTTC.

This clonotype was observed at least ten times. The V call is TRBV29-1, the J call TRBJ2-5; TRBD2 matches 11 bases. The CDR3 runs 14 residues. The V and J ends lost 5 bases and 3 bases, in that order; junction bases with no gene match: 5. The germline V gene encodes CDR1 SQVTM and CDR2 ANQGSEA. The CDR3 loop reads CSVRGLAAEETQYF. The CDR3 DNA sequence: TGCAGCGTTCGGGGACTAGCGGCTGAAGAGACCCAGTACTTC.

This clonotype was observed at least ten times. V gene TRBV7-2 combines with J gene TRBJ2-7; maybe TRBD2 (6 bases). Per germline, CDR1 SGHTA and CDR2 FQGNSA. The V end lost 1 base, the J end lost 7 bases, and 14 bases lay between the germline ends. The CDR3 extends over 14 amino acids. Written as DNA, the CDR3 is TGTGCCAGCAGCTTAGTTAGGGTTGGAGGGGAGCAGTACTTC. Protein: CASSLVRVGGEQYF.

This chain connects TRBV7-8 to TRBJ1-6; 9 bases fit TRBD1. The germline gives CDR1 SGHVS, CDR2 FQNEAQ. V dropped 5 bases and J dropped 4; count of bases not matched to a gene: 6. The CDR3 sequence is 16 residues long. CDR3 protein: CASSQVQGAYNSPLHF. CDR3 bases: TGTGCCAGCAGCCAAGTACAGGGGGCTTATAATTCACCCCTCCACTTT.

This clonotype was observed many times. The chain joins TRBV29-1 to TRBJ2-7; 9 nucleotides line up with TRBD1. The CDR3 has 12 amino acids. CDR1 and CDR2 (germline): SQVTM, ANQGSEA. V shed 6 bases, J shed 6 bases, and the junction held 6 bases outside the gene matches. The CDR3 nucleotides are TGCAGCGTAATCGGACAGGGGATCGAGCAGTACTTC. Its protein product is CSVIGQGIEQYF.

V usage is TRBV7-8 and J usage is TRBJ1-5; TRBD1 aligns across 9 bases. J lost 2 bases, V lost 8 bases, and 10 bases had no gene match. The CDR3 contains 16 residues. Germline values: CDR1 SGHVS, CDR2 FQNEAQ. The CDR3 nucleotides are TGTGCCAGCGGATACAGGGGGCGCGGTGGCAATCAGCCCCAGCATTTT. Translating it yields CASGYRGRGGNQPQHF.

The V gene is TRBV19, the J gene TRBJ2-2; TRBD2 matches 10 bases. V shed 2 bases and J 7 bases; nucleotides not matched to a gene: 4. The CDR3 is 15 residues long. CDR1 and CDR2 (germline): LNHDA, SQIVND (reference sequence). This CDR3 is CASSILAGDDGELFF. Written as DNA, the CDR3 is TGTGCCAGTAGTATACTAGCGGGAGATGACGGGGAGCTGTTTTTT.

V is TRBV2 and J is TRBJ1-5; 7 nucleotides line up with TRBD1. This CDR3 region has 14 residues. V lost 6 bases, J lost 7 bases, and 9 bases stayed unmatched. CDR1 is SNHLY, CDR2 FYNNEI, per germline. CDR3 nucleotide sequence: TGTGCCAGCAGCCCCAGACAGGGCATACAGCCCCAGCATTTT. This sequence encodes CASSPRQGIQPQHF. The full variable domain, its missing parts supplied by reference TRBV2 and TRBJ1-5, is EPEVTQTPSHQVTQMGQEVILRCVPISNHLYFYWYRQILGQKVEFLVSFYNNEISEKSEIFDDQFSVERPDGSNFTLKIRSTKLEDSAMYFCASSPRQGIQPQHFGDGTRLSIL.

J is TRBJ1-1 and V is TRBV12-3 or TRBV12-4; TRBD1 is a possible D gene (5 bases). This CDR3 region has 15 residues. The V end lost 2 bases, the J end lost 8 bases, and 18 bases lay between the germline ends. This CDR3 reads CASSLRGVPLREAFF. Here the CDR3 DNA reads TGTGCCAGCAGTTTAAGAGGGGTACCGTTGCGAGAAGCTTTCTTT.

This clonotype was recorded a few times. This chain connects TRBV9 to TRBJ1-2; 9 bases are a match to TRBD1. The V and J ends lost 0 bases and 5 bases, in that order; junction bases with no gene match: 5. This CDR3 has 15 amino acids. Germline V gene data show CDR1 as SGDLS and CDR2 as YYNGEE. In nucleotides, the CDR3 is TGTGCCAGCAGCGTAGCGACAGGGGGAGCTTATGGCTACACCTTC. Residues: CASSVATGGAYGYTF.

This chain links TRBV5-1 with TRBJ2-7, with TRBD1 identical over 10 bases. The CDR3 sequence is 14 residues long. V lost 3 bases, J lost 4 bases, and 4 bases stayed unmatched. CDR1 SGHRS and CDR2 YFSETQ come from the germline V gene. CDR3: CASSSTGGEYEQYF. CDR3 in DNA: TGCGCCAGCAGCTCGACAGGGGGCGAATACGAGCAGTACTTC.

J is TRBJ2-7 and V is TRBV20-1; 12 nucleotides align to TRBD2. The CDR3 is 19 residues long. V gave up 6 bases and J gave up 3 bases; unmatched junction bases: 21. Germline loops: CDR1 DFQATT, CDR2 SNEGSKA (reference sequence). In nucleotides, the CDR3 is TGCAGTGCCGTAGCGGCTAGCGGGAGGGCCAATCGGGGGCTCTACGAGCAGTACTTC. Amino acids: CSAVAASGRANRGLYEQYF.

This chain uses TRBV2 with TRBJ2-6, with 7 bases fitting TRBD1. Germline V gives CDR1 SNHLY, CDR2 FYNNEI. This CDR3 comprises 17 residues. J was trimmed by 0 bases and V by 5 bases; bases with no gene match: 7. DNA of the CDR3: TGTGCCAGCAGTCCCGGGACAGAGTACTCTGGGGCCAACGTCCTGACTTTC. Translation: CASSPGTEYSGANVLTF.

V and J are TRBV9 and TRBJ2-5; no definite D call. Germline CDR1 SGDLS, CDR2 YYNGEE. CDR3 length: 13 amino acids. Trimming took off 3 bases at V and 5 bases at J, with 11 bases between the two ends. The CDR3 coding sequence is TGTGCCAGCAGCGGGAGCCGTAGTGAGACCCAGTACTTC. Its protein product is CASSGSRSETQYF.

The rearrangement joins TRBV7-8 to TRBJ1-6; 8 nucleotides align to TRBD1. The ends lost 5 bases at V and 11 bases at J; junction bases unmatched: 11. CDR3 length equals 15 residues. Germline values: CDR1 SGHVS, CDR2 FQNEAQ. The DNA of the CDR3 is TGTGCCAGCAGCCAAGATCGGGGCAGGGGGCCACCCCTCCACTTT. It translates to CASSQDRGRGPPLHF.

The rearrangement links TRBV20-1 to TRBJ2-7; possibly TRBD2 for D (6 bases). The CDR3 loop spans 13 amino acids. Germline values: CDR1 DFQATT, CDR2 SNEGSKA (reference sequence). The V end was cut by 5 bases, the J end by 0 bases, with 11 bases between. This CDR3 is CSAGPTSSYEQYF. The CDR3 nucleotides are TGCAGTGCTGGACCGACTAGCTCCTACGAGCAGTACTTC.

The V gene is TRBV2, the J gene TRBJ2-5; weak D call: TRBD1 (5 bases). The V and J ends lost 1 base and 5 bases respectively, with 8 bases between them. CDR1 is SNHLY, CDR2 FYNNEI, per germline. The CDR3 is 13 amino acids. The CDR3 is CASSEGGLETQYF. The CDR3 DNA reads TGTGCCAGCAGTGAAGGGGGCCTGGAGACCCAGTACTTC.

The V and J genes are TRBV20-1 and TRBJ2-7; 9 nucleotides agree with TRBD2. The length of the CDR3 is 16 residues. Looked up from germline, CDR1 is DFQATT and CDR2 is SNEGSKA (reference sequence). The ends lost 0 bases at V and 2 bases at J; junction bases unmatched: 8. The CDR3, as DNA: TGCAGTGCTAGAGAGAGAGCGGGGGGTCCCCCCTACGAGCAGTACTTC. It yields the protein CSARERAGGPPYEQYF.

This chain connects TRBV29-1 to TRBJ2-6; D remains ambiguous. This CDR3 is built from 14 residues. Trimming removed 0 bases from V and 0 bases from J, with 3 bases in between. Germline V gives CDR1 SQVTM, CDR2 ANQGSEA. The CDR3 loop reads CSVEDGSGANVLTF. For the CDR3, the DNA is TGCAGCGTTGAAGATGGCTCTGGGGCCAACGTCCTGACTTTC.

This clonotype was seen repeatedly, ten times or more. The chain joins TRBV12-3 or TRBV12-4 to TRBJ1-2; D not certain. The CDR3 extends over 14 amino acids. V was clipped by 5 bases and J by 4 bases, with 14 bases between them. The CDR3 DNA sequence: TGTGCCAGCAGTCCCTCTCGGGCAGGCTATGGCTACACCTTC. It yields the protein CASSPSRAGYGYTF.

Turning to this clonotype: Compared with germline, one end of the junction differs, possibly owing to a read error. The chain is built from TRBV10-3 and TRBJ2-7; 7 nucleotides align to TRBD2. CDR1 is ENHRY, CDR2 SYGVKD, per germline. This CDR3 has 14 amino acids. CDR3 amino acids: CASSPGTTTYEQYF. As DNA, the CDR3 is TGTGCCAGCAGTCCCGGGACTACGACCTACGAGCAGTACTTC.

The chain employs TRBV7-9 and TRBJ1-2; 10 bases match TRBD1. The CDR3 extends over 15 amino acids. Germline V gene data show CDR1 as SEHNR and CDR2 as FQNEAQ (reference sequence). Trimming removed 1 base from V and 8 bases from J; junction bases left unmatched: 7. Here the CDR3 reads CASSLVVTGGWGYTF. CDR3 nucleotides: TGTGCCAGCAGCTTAGTTGTGACAGGGGGCTGGGGCTACACCTTC.

About this clonotype: At one boundary the junction diverges from the germline segment, which might be a read error. The V and J genes are TRBV7-7 and TRBJ2-5, with D perhaps matching TRBD1 (6 bases). CDR3 length equals 14 residues. Germline V gene lookup returns CDR1 SSHAT and CDR2 FNYEAQ (reference sequence). The CDR3 is CASSPDRTQETQYF. The DNA of the CDR3 is TGTGCTAGCAGCCCAGACAGGACACAAGAGACCCAGTACTTC.